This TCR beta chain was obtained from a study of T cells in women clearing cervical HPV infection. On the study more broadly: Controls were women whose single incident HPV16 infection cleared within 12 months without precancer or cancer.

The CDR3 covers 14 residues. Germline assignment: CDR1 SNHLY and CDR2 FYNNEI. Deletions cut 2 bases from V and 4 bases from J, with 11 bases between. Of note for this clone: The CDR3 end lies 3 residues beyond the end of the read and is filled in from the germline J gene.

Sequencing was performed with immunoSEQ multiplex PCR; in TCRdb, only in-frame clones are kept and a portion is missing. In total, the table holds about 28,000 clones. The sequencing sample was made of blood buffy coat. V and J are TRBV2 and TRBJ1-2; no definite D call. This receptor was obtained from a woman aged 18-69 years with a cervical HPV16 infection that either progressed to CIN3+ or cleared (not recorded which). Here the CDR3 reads CASSEIASFYGYTF. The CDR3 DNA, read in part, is TGTGCCAGCAGTGAAATCGCGTCTTTCTATGGC.